Following are 16 T cell receptor beta chains from one sample sequenced in a study of blood T cells in healthy people across ages. The use of a sample-barcoded 5' primer and a J-beta primer mix characterized a second PCR of about 6 to 12 cycles. A single record per CDR3 protein comes from TCRdb applying MiXCR to the 5' RACE reads. The data contain around 820,000 distinct CDR3 sequences, roughly 25% of them singletons. These same records also appear under a second study, on T cells of mothers and their children.

The sequenced sample consisted of blood. Receptors originate from a boy younger than 18 in good health.

The chain carries TRBV6-2 or TRBV6-3 and TRBJ2-5; 7 nucleotides line up with TRBD1. The DNA end is more similar to TRBJ2-1, so the J call may be wrong. This CDR3 has 15 amino acids. Germline CDR1 and CDR2: MNHEY and SVGEGT. Here the CDR3 reads CASSYRRQGLDEQFF. The CDR3 region has the DNA TGTGCCAGCAGTTACCGTAGACAGGGATTAGATGAGCAGTTCTTC.

This clonotype has only a few counts. CDR3 coding DNA: TGCGCCAGCAGCCAAGATTTCCCAGGCCCCTACGAGCAGTACTTC. It codes for CASSQDFPGPYEQYF. V is TRBV4-3 and J is TRBJ2-7; D gene unclear. Germline V CDR1 and CDR2: LGHNA, YSLEER. Between the trimmed V and J ends, which lost 0 bases and 2 bases, there was a span of 11 bases. CDR3 size: 15 residues.

This sequence joins TRBV9 and TRBJ1-1; D gene unclear. Trimming stripped 0 bases from V and 3 bases from J, with 6 bases between. The CDR3 is 13 residues long. Per the germline V gene, CDR1 is SGDLS and CDR2 is YYNGEE. CDR3 amino acids: CASSVGDYTEAFF. For the CDR3, the DNA is TGTGCCAGCAGCGTAGGGGATTACACTGAAGCTTTCTTT.

Only a few counts were recorded for this clonotype. J is TRBJ1-2 and V is TRBV7-9; 7 positions match TRBD1. V shed 4 bases and J 0 bases; nucleotides not matched to a gene: 17. From germline, CDR1 is SEHNR and CDR2 FQNEAQ (reference sequence). The CDR3 spans 19 residues. The CDR3 loop is CASSSRQDRRGRANYGYTF. CDR3 DNA: TGTGCCAGCAGCTCACGACAGGACAGGAGGGGAAGAGCTAACTATGGCTACACCTTC.

The chain is built from TRBV3-1 and TRBJ2-1, with 8 bases identical to TRBD2. The germline CDR1 and CDR2 sequences are LGHDT and YNNKEL (reference sequence). This CDR3 is 17 amino acids long. V lost 4 bases and J lost 2; bases outside the gene matches: 10. CDR3 nucleotides: TGTGCCAGCAGCCTCTGGGCGGGAGCGGGGGCCTACAATGAGCAGTTCTTC. It is translated as CASSLWAGAGAYNEQFF.

In its sample, this clonotype was seen a few times. This chain joins TRBV5-1 and TRBJ2-1, with TRBD1 matching 9 bases. The trim removed 3 bases at V and 2 bases at J, leaving 6 bases unmatched. Germline V gives CDR1 SGHRS, CDR2 YFSETQ. The CDR3 length is 16 residues. The CDR3 sequence is CASSSSGTGTYNEQFF. DNA for the CDR3: TGCGCCAGCAGCTCGTCCGGGACAGGGACCTACAATGAGCAGTTCTTC.

As for this clonotype: An end of the junction differs from the germline gene, which may be a read error. The chain employs TRBV6-6 and TRBJ1-1; no clear D gene. CDR1 is MNHNY and CDR2 is SVGAGI in the germline V gene (reference sequence). The CDR3 is 14 residues long. CDR3 nucleotides: TGTGCCATCAGTTATCCTAAGGATAGCACTGAAGCTTTCTTT. The encoded protein is CAISYPKDSTEAFF.

V gene TRBV29-1 combines with J gene TRBJ2-1; possibly TRBD2 for D (5 bases). The CDR3 is 12 amino acids. Trimming left V 4 bases short and J 10 bases short, with 14 bases between. Germline V lookup: CDR1 SQVTM, CDR2 ANQGSEA. For the CDR3, the DNA is TGCAGCGTTGCCTCGGAGGAGGTGGAGCAGTTCTTC. Translation: CSVASEEVEQFF.

There are a few counts of this clonotype. V and J are TRBV29-1 and TRBJ1-4, with 9 bases identical to TRBD1. The CDR3 spans 14 residues. J lost 4 bases, V lost 4 bases, and 4 bases had no gene match. Germline V gene lookup returns CDR1 SQVTM and CDR2 ANQGSEA. CDR3 sequence: CSVAGQGSNEKLFF. The CDR3 region has the DNA TGCAGCGTTGCGGGACAGGGAAGTAATGAAAAACTGTTTTTT.

The chain combines TRBV9 with TRBJ1-4; D unresolved. In germline, CDR1 is SGDLS, CDR2 YYNGEE. Trimming removed 3 bases at V and 5 bases at J, with 14 bases between. The CDR3 runs 15 residues. As DNA, the CDR3 is TGTGCCAGCAGCGCTGGGTGGCAGGAGAATGAAAAACTGTTTTTT. Translation: CASSAGWQENEKLFF.

This clonotype was seen only a few times. V is TRBV4-1 and J is TRBJ2-7; D gene ambiguous. The V gene's germline CDR1 is MGHRA and CDR2 YSYEKL. V lost 0 bases and J lost 3, with 12 bases in between. The CDR3 runs 15 residues. This CDR3 reads CASSQEYGSYYEQYF. The CDR3, as DNA: TGCGCCAGCAGCCAAGAGTACGGCTCCTACTACGAGCAGTACTTC.

This clonotype occurred a few times. The V gene is TRBV9, the J gene TRBJ1-1, with 7 bases matching TRBD1. In germline, CDR1 is SGDLS, CDR2 YYNGEE. The CDR3 runs to 16 residues. V lost 0 bases to trimming and J lost 2 bases; unmatched junction nucleotides: 7. The CDR3 here is CASSVGQGVINTEAFF. The CDR3 DNA sequence: TGTGCCAGCAGCGTAGGCCAGGGGGTGATAAACACTGAAGCTTTCTTT. Drawing the rest from reference TRBV9 and TRBJ1-1, the complete variable domain is DSGVTQTPKHLITATGQRVTLRCSPRSGDLSVYWYQQSLDQGLQFLIQYYNGEERAKGNILERFSAQQFPDLHSELNLSSLELGDSALYFCASSVGQGVINTEAFFGQGTRLTVV.

The chain employs TRBV5-5 and TRBJ2-1, with 9 bases identical to TRBD1. The last part of the DNA fits TRBJ2-7 better; the J call may be wrong. There are 14 residues in the CDR3. Per the germline V gene, CDR1 is SGHKS and CDR2 is YYEKEE (reference sequence). The CDR3 loop reads CASSPNPGQGEQYF. For the CDR3, the DNA is TGTGCCAGCAGCCCCAACCCGGGACAGGGCGAGCAGTACTTC.

This clonotype was picked up a small number of times. CDR3 loop: CASSQARAKNSPLHF. In DNA, the CDR3 is TGTGCCAGCAGCCAAGCAAGGGCGAAGAATTCACCCCTCCACTTT. V is TRBV14 and J is TRBJ1-6; D not certain. The CDR3 runs to 15 residues. Looked up from germline, CDR1 is SGHDN and CDR2 is FVKESK. The V gene lost 1 base and the J gene lost 7 bases, with 11 bases spanning the gap.

V is TRBV4-3 and J is TRBJ2-1, with 10 nucleotides matching TRBD2. The CDR3 is 19 residues long. CDR1 is LGHNA and CDR2 is YSLEER in the germline V gene. V lost 0 bases, J lost 3 bases, and 11 bases stayed unmatched. In DNA, the CDR3 is TGCGCCAGCAGCCAAGATCGGGCTAGCGGGGGAGGTAGCTACAATGAGCAGTTCTTC. Its protein is CASSQDRASGGGSYNEQFF.

This chain joins TRBV6-1 and TRBJ2-3; D gene uncertain. CDR1 MNHNS and CDR2 SASEGT come from the germline V gene. Trimming removed 0 bases at V and 4 bases at J, with 8 bases between. This CDR3 has 14 amino acids. The CDR3 sequence is CASSEAPYPDTQYF. CDR3 DNA sequence: TGTGCCAGCAGTGAAGCACCCTATCCAGATACGCAGTATTTT.